Listed below are T cell receptor beta chains from one sample, sequenced in a study of OX40 agonist ivuxolimab in advanced cancers. Only in-frame clones appear in the TCRdb table, and some are missing; sequencing was by immunoSEQ multiplex PCR. This table has some 44,000 clones, around 80% appearing once. The specimen was CD4+ or CD8+ T cells sorted from blood, collected in a trial of the OX40 agonist ivuxolimab. All receptors come from an adult with an advanced solid tumor such as melanoma, head and neck, liver or kidney cancer. CDR3s include the opening cysteine and the closing phenylalanine or tryptophan. Each record gives: clone size, D gene, V gene, J gene, CDR3 protein, CDR3 DNA. D genes are given only for firm matches. Size tells how often a clone was seen (once, few, many) or the class of an expanded clone, and some rows leave it out.

NA	NA	TRBV10-2	TRBJ1-2	CASSRDDYGYTF	TGCGCCAGCAGCAGGGACGACTATGGCTACACCTTC
NA	NA	TRBV9	TRBJ2-1	CASTPDLSGAYNEQFF	TGTGCCAGCACCCCTGACCTCTCGGGGGCCTACAATGAGCAGTTCTTC
NA	NA	TRBV6-1	TRBJ2-7	CAGGAGKEREQYF	TGTGCCGGGGGTGCAGGGAAGGAGCGGGAGCAGTACTTC
NA	NA	TRBV29-1	TRBJ1-1	CSVRSWVDTEAFF	TGCAGCGTTAGAAGCTGGGTGGACACTGAAGCTTTCTTT
NA	TRBD1	TRBV7-9	TRBJ2-5	CASSKDRGWETQYF	TGTGCCAGCAGCAAAGACAGGGGATGGGAGACCCAGTACTTC
NA	NA	TRBV11-2	TRBJ1-2	CASSLGTSPAGGYTF	TGTGCCAGCAGCTTGGGGACGTCTCCCGCGGGTGGCTACACCTTC
NA	TRBD1	TRBV5-1	TRBJ1-2	CATYQGVTGPYGYTF	TGTGCCACTTATCAGGGGGTCACGGGCCCGTATGGCTACACCTTC
NA	NA	TRBV7-6	TRBJ2-3	CASSLEGTDTQYF	TGTGCCAGCAGCTTAGAAGGCACAGATACGCAGTATTTT
NA	NA	TRBV7-3	TRBJ2-3	CASSSYPGDTQYF	TGTGCCAGCAGCTCTTACCCTGGAGATACGCAGTATTTT
NA	TRBD2	TRBV5-1	TRBJ2-1	CASRRTSGIYNEQFF	TGCGCCAGCAGGAGGACTAGCGGGATCTACAATGAGCAGTTCTTC
NA	NA	TRBV18	TRBJ1-5	CASSPVRSSGTGQPQHF	TGTGCCAGCTCACCAGTACGTTCTTCAGGGACCGGTCAGCCTCAGCATTTT
NA	NA	TRBV9	TRBJ2-2	CASSSRTHNTGELFF	TGTGCCAGCAGCTCGCGGACCCATAACACCGGGGAGCTGTTTTTT
NA	NA	TRBV19	TRBJ1-1	CASSRTGRYAFF	TGTGCCAGTAGTAGAACAGGGAGGTACGCTTTCTTT
few	NA	TRBV2	TRBJ1-4	CASSERDIGGKLFF	TGTGCCAGCAGTGAAAGGGACATTGGGGGAAAACTGTTTTTT
NA	NA	TRBV5-1	TRBJ2-7	CASSFEGTYEQYF	TGCGCCAGCAGCTTCGAAGGTACCTACGAGCAGTACTTC
once	TRBD1	TRBV10-1	TRBJ2-7	CASSRDRMPHEQYF	TGCGCCAGCAGCCGGGACAGGATGCCCCACGAGCAGTACTTC
NA	TRBD1	TRBV25-1	TRBJ1-1	CASRPQGSWIEAFF	TGTGCCAGCAGACCACAGGGGAGCTGGATTGAAGCTTTCTTT
NA	NA	TRBV6-5	TRBJ1-5	CASTEYRNQPQHF	TGTGCCAGCACCGAATACCGCAATCAGCCCCAGCATTTT
NA	TRBD1	TRBV5-1	TRBJ2-7	CASSAGQADNEQYF	TGCGCCAGCAGCGCGGGACAGGCGGACAACGAGCAGTACTTC
NA	NA	TRBV10-1	TRBJ2-2	CASSNGISTGELFF	TGCGCCAGCAGTAACGGGATATCCACCGGGGAGCTGTTTTTT
few	TRBD1	TRBV10-3	TRBJ2-7	CAISPRDRGDYEQYF	TGTGCCATCAGTCCCCGGGACAGGGGGGACTACGAGCAGTACTTC
NA	TRBD1	TRBV19	TRBJ1-3	CASRVAGQGNTIYF	TGTGCCAGTAGGGTGGCGGGACAGGGAAACACCATATATTTT
NA	NA	TRBV21-1	TRBJ1-2	CASSTPDTPAYGYTF	TGTGCCAGCAGCACACCGGACACCCCGGCCTATGGCTACACCTTC
NA	NA	TRBV19	TRBJ1-1	CASNSLGDLNTEAFF	TGTGCCAGTAATTCCCTAGGGGATTTGAACACTGAAGCTTTCTTT
NA	TRBD1	TRBV7-9	TRBJ1-5	CASSLTGATLGPQHF	TGTGCCAGCAGCTTGACAGGGGCCACGCTCGGGCCCCAGCATTTT
NA	NA	TRBV5-6	TRBJ1-2	CASSLDAGVYDYGYTF	TGTGCCAGCAGCTTGGATGCCGGCGTTTATGACTATGGCTACACCTTC
NA	NA	TRBV6-1	TRBJ2-5	CASSESAAGSARQETQYF	TGTGCCAGCAGTGAATCGGCAGCGGGTTCCGCCCGGCAAGAGACCCAGTACTTC
NA	TRBD1	TRBV7-9	TRBJ2-7	CASSAYDKQGLQYF	TGTGCCAGCAGCGCATACGATAAACAGGGGTTGCAGTACTTC
NA	NA	TRBV13	TRBJ1-1	CASSLKQGNTEAFF	TGTGCCAGCAGCTTAAAACAGGGAAACACTGAAGCTTTCTTT
NA	NA	TRBV28	TRBJ1-1	CASSFVASQLEAFF	TGTGCCAGCAGTTTTGTCGCCTCACAACTTGAAGCTTTCTTT
NA	NA	TRBV25-1	TRBJ1-1	CASSDFGGDTEAFF	TGTGCCAGCAGTGATTTTGGGGGGGACACTGAAGCTTTCTTT
NA	NA	TRBV6-6	TRBJ1-1	CASSTPDTEAFF	TGTGCCAGCAGTACACCGGACACTGAAGCTTTCTTT
once	NA	TRBV25-1	TRBJ2-3	CASSGQPTSTDTQYF	TGTGCCAGCAGTGGGCAGCCTACTAGCACAGATACGCAGTATTTT
few	NA	TRBV25-1	TRBJ1-1	CASRDTGPGAFF	TGTGCCAGCAGGGATACAGGGCCGGGAGCTTTCTTT
NA	NA	TRBV19	TRBJ1-5	CASSITGKTGNQPQHF	TGTGCCAGTAGTATAACGGGAAAGACGGGCAATCAGCCCCAGCATTTT
few	NA	TRBV9	TRBJ1-5	CASSVGVTSNQPQHF	TGTGCCAGCAGCGTAGGTGTAACTAGCAATCAGCCCCAGCATTTT
NA	TRBD1	TRBV6-1	TRBJ2-4	CASSEDRGKNIQYF	TGTGCCAGCAGCGAGGACAGGGGTAAAAACATTCAGTACTTC
NA	NA	TRBV7-2	TRBJ2-5	CASSLVWGRETQYF	TGTGCCAGCAGCTTAGTATGGGGACGTGAGACCCAGTACTTC
NA	TRBD1	TRBV4-1	TRBJ2-3	CASSRVTGGRDTQYF	TGCGCCAGCAGCCGGGTGACAGGGGGCAGAGATACGCAGTATTTT
NA	NA	TRBV10-3	TRBJ2-7	CAISGTNTYEQYF	TGTGCCATCAGTGGAACCAACACCTACGAGCAGTACTTC
once	NA	TRBV9	TRBJ2-3	CASSVGVGATDTQYF	TGTGCCAGCAGCGTAGGGGTGGGGGCCACAGATACGCAGTATTTT
once	TRBD1	TRBV13	TRBJ1-4	CASSSRQGTNEKLFF	TGTGCCAGCAGTTCCAGACAGGGAACTAATGAAAAACTGTTTTTT
NA	TRBD1	TRBV6-5	TRBJ2-5	CASSTDRGQETQYF	TGTGCCAGCAGTACGGACAGGGGTCAAGAGACCCAGTACTTC